This T cell receptor beta chain was sequenced during a study of T cell responses to AZD1222 COVID-19 vaccine. CDR3 length: 11 amino acids. Trimming removed 5 bases from V and 9 bases from J, with 10 bases in between. Germline CDR1 MNHEY, CDR2 SMNVEV (reference sequence). The repertoire was sequenced with immunoSEQ multiplex PCR; TCRdb's copy has only in-frame clones and lacks some. Among approximately 80,000 clones listed, less than 95% were seen once. This clone was detected only a few times. V and J are TRBV27 and TRBJ2-5; tentatively, D is TRBD2 (6 bases). The source is an adult who received the AZD1222 COVID-19 vaccine. The sequencing here drew on peripheral blood, taken 28 days after the second AZD1222 dose. CDR3: CASSHGGAQYF. The CDR3 DNA follows: TGTGCCAGCAGTCACGGAGGGGCCCAGTACTTC.